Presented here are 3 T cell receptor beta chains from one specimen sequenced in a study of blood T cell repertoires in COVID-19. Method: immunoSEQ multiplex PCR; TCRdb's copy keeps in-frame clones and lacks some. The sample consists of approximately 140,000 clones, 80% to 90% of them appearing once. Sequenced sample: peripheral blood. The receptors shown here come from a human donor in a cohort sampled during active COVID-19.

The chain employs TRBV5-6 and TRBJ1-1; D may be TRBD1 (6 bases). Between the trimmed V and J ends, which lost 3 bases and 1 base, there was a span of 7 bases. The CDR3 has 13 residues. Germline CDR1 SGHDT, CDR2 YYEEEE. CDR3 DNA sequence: TGTGCCAGCAGCTGGGGACAGAACACTGAAGCTTTCTTT. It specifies CASSWGQNTEAFF.

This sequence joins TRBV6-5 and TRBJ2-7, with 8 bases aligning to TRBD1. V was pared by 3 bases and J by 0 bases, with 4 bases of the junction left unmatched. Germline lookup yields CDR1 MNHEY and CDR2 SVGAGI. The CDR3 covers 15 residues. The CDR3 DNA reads TGTGCCAGCAGTTATCGGACAGGGCCCTCCTACGAGCAGTACTTC. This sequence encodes CASSYRTGPSYEQYF.

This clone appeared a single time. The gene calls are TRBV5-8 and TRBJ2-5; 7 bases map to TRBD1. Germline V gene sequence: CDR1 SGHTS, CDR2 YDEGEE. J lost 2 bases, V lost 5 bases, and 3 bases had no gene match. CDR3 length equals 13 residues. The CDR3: CASSWDRQETQYF. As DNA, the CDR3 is TGTGCCAGCAGTTGGGACAGACAAGAGACCCAGTACTTC.